The TCR beta chain under discussion was sequenced for a study of cytomegalovirus exposure and HLA in healthy donors. PCR primers comprised 60 Vbeta and 13 Jbeta primers. Assay: immunoSEQ multiplex PCR; the TCRdb copy retains only in-frame clones and omits some. The sample lists about 180,000 clones; approximately 88% were seen once. This CDR3 comprises 15 residues. The V segment lost 5 bases and the J segment 8 bases; nucleotides outside the gene matches: 9. Germline CDR1 is LNHDA and CDR2 is SQIVND (reference sequence). The clonotype comes from a boy younger than 10 in good health and CMV-seronegative. Sample: PBMCs. This chain joins TRBV19 and TRBJ2-1; 10 bases line up with TRBD2. The CDR3 sequence is CASSPRGLAWHEQFF. DNA for the CDR3: TGTGCCAGTAGTCCACGGGGACTAGCGTGGCATGAGCAGTTCTTC. Complete variable domain (other parts from reference TRBV19 and TRBJ2-1): DGGITQSPKYLFRKEGQNVTLSCEQNLNHDAMYWYRQDPGQGLRLIYYSQIVNDFQKGDIAEGYSVSREKKESFPLTVTSAQKNPTAFYLCASSPRGLAWHEQFFGPGTRLTVL.